This TCR beta chain originates from a study of CD8 T cells in ankylosing spondylitis. General study findings and limits: About 8 highly homologous variants formed a TCR beta motif that appeared characteristic of ankylosing spondylitis blood.

In this sample, this clonotype turned up many times. Its specificity is not known. V was clipped by 3 bases and J by 3 bases, with 12 bases between them. The CDR3 loop spans 15 amino acids. The germline CDR1 and CDR2 sequences are MGHRA and YSYEKL. Each CDR3 protein gets one entry after TCRdb re-called the 5' RACE reads with MiXCR. The sample lists 200,000 to 250,000 distinct CDR3 sequences, around 6.6% seen once, with over 12% in the top ten. The V gene is TRBV4-1, the J gene TRBJ1-5, with unresolved D. Sample: blood, either unsorted or a sorted T cell fraction (not recorded which). The source of this sequence is a male donor with ankylosing spondylitis. CDR3 protein: CASSQQPFNNQPQHF. The CDR3 nucleotides read TGCGCCAGCAGCCAGCAACCTTTTAACAATCAGCCCCAGCATTTT.